This TCR beta chain was captured by sequencing in a study of T cell responses to AZD1222 COVID-19 vaccine. Profiled with immunoSEQ multiplex PCR; TCRdb holds only in-frame clones, not every one. The sample contains around 150,000 clones, roughly 92% of which appear only once. Germline values: CDR1 MRHNA, CDR2 SNTAGT. The CDR3 contains 15 residues. V was shortened by 6 bases and J by 0 bases, with 9 bases between the two germline ends. The J gene is TRBJ2-6, the V gene TRBV6-4, with D hard to call. The sequence came from an adult in good health. The specimen comprised peripheral blood, sampled on day 0 of AZD1222 vaccination. CDR3 DNA: TGTGCCAGCAGCCAACAGATCTCTGGGGCCAACGTCCTGACTTTC. Amino acid sequence: CASSQQISGANVLTF.